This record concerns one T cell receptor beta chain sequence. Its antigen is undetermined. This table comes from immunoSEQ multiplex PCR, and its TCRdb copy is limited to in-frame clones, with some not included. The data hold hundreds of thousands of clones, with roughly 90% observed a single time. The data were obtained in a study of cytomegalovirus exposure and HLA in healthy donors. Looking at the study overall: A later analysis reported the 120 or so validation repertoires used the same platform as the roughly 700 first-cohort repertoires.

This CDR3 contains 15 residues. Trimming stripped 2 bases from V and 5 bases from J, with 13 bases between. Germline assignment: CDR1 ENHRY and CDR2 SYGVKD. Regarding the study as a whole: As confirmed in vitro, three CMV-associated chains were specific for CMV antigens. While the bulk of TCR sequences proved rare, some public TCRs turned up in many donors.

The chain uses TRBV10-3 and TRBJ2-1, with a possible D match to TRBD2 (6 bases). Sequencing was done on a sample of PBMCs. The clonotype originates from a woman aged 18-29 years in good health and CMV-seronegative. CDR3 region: CAISEKIAAHNEQFF. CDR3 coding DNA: TGTGCCATCAGTGAGAAAATAGCGGCCCACAATGAGCAGTTCTTC.